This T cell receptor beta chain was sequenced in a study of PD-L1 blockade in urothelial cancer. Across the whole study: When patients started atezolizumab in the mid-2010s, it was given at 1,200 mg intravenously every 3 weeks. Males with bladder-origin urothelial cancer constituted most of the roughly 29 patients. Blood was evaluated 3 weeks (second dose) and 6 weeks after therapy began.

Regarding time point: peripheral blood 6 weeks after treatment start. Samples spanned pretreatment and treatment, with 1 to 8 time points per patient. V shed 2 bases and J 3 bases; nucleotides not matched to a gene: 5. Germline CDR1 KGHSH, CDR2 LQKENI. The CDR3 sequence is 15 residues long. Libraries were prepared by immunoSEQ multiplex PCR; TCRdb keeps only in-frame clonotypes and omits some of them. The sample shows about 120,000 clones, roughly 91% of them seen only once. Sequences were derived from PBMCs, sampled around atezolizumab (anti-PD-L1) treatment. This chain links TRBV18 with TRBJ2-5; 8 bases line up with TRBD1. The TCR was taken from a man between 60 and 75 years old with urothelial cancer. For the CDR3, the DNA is TGTGCCAGCTCACCAACGGGACAGGCTGAAGAGACCCAGTACTTC. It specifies CASSPTGQAEETQYF.